This T cell receptor (beta chain) was sequenced for a study of blood T cell repertoires in COVID-19. Looking at the study overall: There were acute and convalescent COVID-19 samples, and they came from the United States, Italy and Spain.

V was pared by 3 bases and J by 5 bases, with 4 bases of the junction left unmatched. Looked up from germline, CDR1 is LGHDT and CDR2 is YNNKEL (reference sequence). CDR3 length equals 15 residues. The authors' processing: Amplification of reference gene primers provided the estimated nucleated cell counts. TCRdb's table, derived via immunoSEQ multiplex PCR, lists solely in-frame clones and lacks some. V, J and clone size were drawn from that table, and D and trimming were deduced from the DNA. The sample shows about 49,000 clones, more than 80% of them seen only once. The sample taken for sequencing was peripheral blood. The sequence was obtained from a man aged 60 to 69 with COVID-19, enrolled during active disease. The chain is built from TRBV3-1 (or the pseudogene TRBV3-2) and TRBJ2-2; 9 nucleotides line up with TRBD1. CDR3 in DNA: TGTGCCAGCAGCCACCGACAGGGGGGTACCGGGGAGCTGTTTTTT. Protein: CASSHRQGGTGELFF.